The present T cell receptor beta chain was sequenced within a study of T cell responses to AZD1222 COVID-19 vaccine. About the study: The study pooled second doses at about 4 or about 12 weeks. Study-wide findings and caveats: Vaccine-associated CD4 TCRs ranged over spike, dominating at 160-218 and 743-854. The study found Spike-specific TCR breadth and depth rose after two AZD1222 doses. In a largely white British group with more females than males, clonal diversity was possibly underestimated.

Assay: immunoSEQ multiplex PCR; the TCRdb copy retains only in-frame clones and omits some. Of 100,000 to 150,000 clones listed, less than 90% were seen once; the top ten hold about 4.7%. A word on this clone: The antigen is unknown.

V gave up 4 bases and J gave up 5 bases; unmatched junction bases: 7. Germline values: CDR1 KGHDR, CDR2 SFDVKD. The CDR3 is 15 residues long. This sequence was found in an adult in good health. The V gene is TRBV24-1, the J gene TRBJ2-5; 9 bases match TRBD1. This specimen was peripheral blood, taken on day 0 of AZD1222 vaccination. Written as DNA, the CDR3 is TGTGCCACCAGTGAGGGGACAGGGAAGGACGAGACCCAGTACTTC. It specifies CATSEGTGKDETQYF.